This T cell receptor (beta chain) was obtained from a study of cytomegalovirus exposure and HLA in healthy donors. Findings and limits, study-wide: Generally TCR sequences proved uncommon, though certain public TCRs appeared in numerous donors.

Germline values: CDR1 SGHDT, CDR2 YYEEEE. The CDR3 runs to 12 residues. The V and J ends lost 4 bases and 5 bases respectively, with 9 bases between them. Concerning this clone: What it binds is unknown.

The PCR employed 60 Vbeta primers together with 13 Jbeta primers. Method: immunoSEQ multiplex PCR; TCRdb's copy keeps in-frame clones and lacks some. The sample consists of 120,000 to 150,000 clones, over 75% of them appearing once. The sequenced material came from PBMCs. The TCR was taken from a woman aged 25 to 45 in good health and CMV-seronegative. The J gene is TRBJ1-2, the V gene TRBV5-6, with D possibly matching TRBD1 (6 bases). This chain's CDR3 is CASSPGTYGYTF. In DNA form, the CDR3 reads TGTGCCAGCAGCCCCGGGACATATGGCTACACCTTC.